This T cell receptor beta chain originates from a study of T cell responses to AZD1222 COVID-19 vaccine. General study points: Just five or six AZD1222 recipients were seropositive at baseline. Along spike, vaccine-associated CD4 TCRs were found throughout, with dominance at 160-218 and 743-854.

The germline gives CDR1 SGHKS, CDR2 YYEKEE (reference sequence). The CDR3 has 15 amino acids. J gave up 4 bases and V 4 bases, and 8 bases lay outside the gene matches. The protocol was immunoSEQ multiplex PCR, while the TCRdb copy is restricted to in-frame clones and leaves out a portion. Of approximately 120,000 clones in the sample, about 90% are singletons; the top ten hold about 4%. In regard to this clone: Antigen specificity is unknown.

This material consisted of peripheral blood, taken on day 0 of MenACWY control vaccination. The chain links TRBV5-5 to TRBJ2-3; the match to TRBD2 covers 8 bases. The sequence was collected from an adult in good health. The CDR3 loop reads CASSAQREKSDTQYF. The CDR3 bases are TGTGCCAGCAGCGCCCAGCGGGAGAAGTCAGATACGCAGTATTTT.